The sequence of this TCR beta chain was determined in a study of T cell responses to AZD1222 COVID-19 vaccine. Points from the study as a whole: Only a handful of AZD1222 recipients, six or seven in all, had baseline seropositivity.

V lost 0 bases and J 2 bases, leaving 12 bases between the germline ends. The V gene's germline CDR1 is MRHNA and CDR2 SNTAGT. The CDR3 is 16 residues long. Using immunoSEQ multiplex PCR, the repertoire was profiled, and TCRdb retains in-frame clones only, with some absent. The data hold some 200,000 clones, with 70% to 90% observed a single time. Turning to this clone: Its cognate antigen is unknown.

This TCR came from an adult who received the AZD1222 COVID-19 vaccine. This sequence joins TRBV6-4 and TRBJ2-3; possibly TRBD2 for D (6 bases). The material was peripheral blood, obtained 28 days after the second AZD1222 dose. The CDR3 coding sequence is TGTGCCAGCAGTGACTCTGGCGGGATTTACACAGATACGCAGTATTTT. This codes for CASSDSGGIYTDTQYF.